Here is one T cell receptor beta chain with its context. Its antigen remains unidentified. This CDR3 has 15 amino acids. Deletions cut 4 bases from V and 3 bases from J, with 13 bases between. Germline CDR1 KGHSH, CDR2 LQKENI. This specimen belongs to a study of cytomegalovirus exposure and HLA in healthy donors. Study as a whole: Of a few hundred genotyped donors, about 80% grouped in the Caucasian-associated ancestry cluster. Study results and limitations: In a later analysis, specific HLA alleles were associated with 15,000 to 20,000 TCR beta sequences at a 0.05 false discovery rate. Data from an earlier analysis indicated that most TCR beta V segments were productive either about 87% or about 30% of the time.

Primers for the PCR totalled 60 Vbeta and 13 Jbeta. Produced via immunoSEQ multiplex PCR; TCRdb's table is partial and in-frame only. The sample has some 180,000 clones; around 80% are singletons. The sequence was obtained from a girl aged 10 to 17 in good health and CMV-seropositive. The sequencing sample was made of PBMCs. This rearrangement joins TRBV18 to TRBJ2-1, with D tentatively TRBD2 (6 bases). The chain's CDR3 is CASSRLGEDYNEQFF. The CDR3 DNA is TGTGCCAGCTCACGACTAGGGGAAGACTACAATGAGCAGTTCTTC.